The TCR beta chain under discussion was sequenced for a study of graft-versus-host responses after intestinal transplantation. The CDR3 totals 13 residues. V lost 1 base, J lost 4 bases, and 9 bases lay in between. CDR1 SGHRS and CDR2 YFSETQ come from the germline V gene. Concerning this clone itself: What it binds is unknown.

Produced via immunoSEQ multiplex PCR; TCRdb's table is partial and in-frame only. The sample includes some 120,000 clones, around 94% of them seen just once. The TCR originated in a human donor who was the organ donor for an intestinal transplant. The chain combines TRBV5-1 with TRBJ2-7; D unclear. The material sequenced was unstimulated CD8+ T cells sorted from spleen or lymph node cells, taken before transplant. The DNA for the CDR3 is TGCGCCAGCAGCTTGACGGACCTTTACGAGCAGTACTTC. Amino acid sequence: CASSLTDLYEQYF.